Listed below are T cell receptor beta chains from one sample, sequenced in a study of T cell repertoires in cytomegalovirus infection. What these receptors recognize is not known. TCRdb redid the calling of the reads with MiXCR, one entry per CDR3 protein. The sample includes about 340,000 distinct CDR3 sequences, 29% of them seen just once. The input for sequencing was cultured PBMCs, taken from culture after CMV antigen stimulation. The receptors were gathered from a human donor in good health (CMV status not recorded). Some clones in this sample may be carry-over from other donors' samples. The conserved cysteine and the conserved F or W are not part of the CDR3 here.

V gene,J gene,CDR3 protein
TRBV12-3/TRBV12-4,TRBJ2-5,ASSLARDRAQETQY
TRBV18,TRBJ2-3,ASSPAGGSDTQY
TRBV18,TRBJ1-5,ASSSNPTTNQPQH
TRBV25-1,TRBJ2-1,ASSAAGTSGNNEQF
TRBV4-1,TRBJ1-1,ASSQVSGVGRMNTEAF
TRBV6-6,TRBJ2-1,ASSYSGDSLYNEQF
TRBV11-2,TRBJ1-1,ASSPGDRGPTEAF
TRBV30,TRBJ1-2,AWSPWDYGYT
TRBV6-6,TRBJ2-3,ASKGQGPYLKTDTQY
TRBV28,TRBJ2-7,ASSLEARERDWY
TRBV20-1,TRBJ1-2,SGLWTDYGYT
TRBV12-3/TRBV12-4,TRBJ1-1,ASSLGGFAEAF
TRBV7-2,TRBJ1-1,ASSLRLVTEAF
TRBV3-1,TRBJ2-5,ASSQDHSRGETQY
TRBV7-2,TRBJ2-4,ASSLAGLVIAKNIQY
TRBV7-9,TRBJ2-7,ASSSRQGAYEQY
TRBV5-6,TRBJ2-7,ASSMGGGASRQY
TRBV14,TRBJ1-6,ASSEYYSSPLH
TRBV6-1,TRBJ2-3,ASLGRESDTQY
TRBV2,TRBJ2-3,ASSEILAGGTDTQY
TRBV6-5,TRBJ2-6,ASRSPRGSGANVLT
TRBV11-2,TRBJ1-2,ASSLWEGDGYT
TRBV3-1,TRBJ2-5,ASSQELVLGQETQY
TRBV29-1,TRBJ2-7,SVEDTAPGSYEQY
TRBV7-9,TRBJ2-7,ASSDRDSPHYEQY
TRBV19,TRBJ2-5,ASSTSGTRRETQY
TRBV4-1,TRBJ2-1,ASSQDLGFDEQF
TRBV7-7,TRBJ1-6,ASSSGQDNSPLH
TRBV9,TRBJ2-7,ASSSGMGYEQY
TRBV19,TRBJ1-5,ASLGLRGNQPQH